Shown below are 25 T cell receptor beta chains from a single sample sequenced in a study of blood T cell repertoires in COVID-19. Sequencing was performed with immunoSEQ multiplex PCR; in TCRdb, only in-frame clones are kept and a portion is missing. The profile shows some 200,000 clones, about 86% of them singletons. Material: PBMCs or T cells enriched from blood (not recorded which). These TCRs come from a woman between 45 and 60 years old with acute COVID-19.

The rearrangement uses TRBV7-2 and TRBJ2-1; 8 bases agree with TRBD2. Germline V gives CDR1 SGHTA, CDR2 FQGNSA. CDR3 length equals 15 residues. The junction had 7 bases not matched to a gene; V was cut back by 6 bases and J by 3 bases. CDR3 bases: TGTGCCAGCAGGGTTAGCGGGGTGCTCTACAATGAGCAGTTCTTC. Translation: CASRVSGVLYNEQFF. The full variable domain, its missing parts supplied by reference TRBV7-2 and TRBJ2-1, is GAGVSQSPSNKVTEKGKDVELRCDPISGHTALYWYRQSLGQGLEFLIYFQGNSAPDKSGLPSDRFSAERTGGSVSTLTIQRTQQEDSAVYLCASRVSGVLYNEQFFGPGTRLTVL.

As DNA, the CDR3 is TGTGCCTGGGGGACAGAGAATGAAAAACTGTTTTTT. The encoded protein is CAWGTENEKLFF. V gene TRBV30 combines with J gene TRBJ1-4; TRBD1 agrees at 7 bases. V dropped 5 bases and J dropped 5; count of bases not matched to a gene: 2. CDR3 length: 12 amino acids. Germline CDR1 GTSNPN, CDR2 SVGIG (reference sequence).

This chain joins TRBV21-1 and TRBJ2-5; the D call TRBD2 from the table was never checked on the DNA. TRBV21-1 constitutes a pseudogene. CDR3 size: 15 residues. DNA of the CDR3: TGTGCCAGCAGCCCTCGGCGGGGGGCCAAGAGGGCCCAGTACTTC. This codes for CASSPRRGAKRAQYF.

The chain carries TRBV28 and TRBJ1-1; D is undetermined. The CDR3 is 13 residues long. V lost 7 bases and J lost 0, with 9 bases in between. CDR1 and CDR2 from the germline V gene are MDHEN and SYDVKM. CDR3 sequence: CASTPFVNTEAFF. In nucleotides, the CDR3 is TGTGCCAGCACCCCTTTTGTGAACACTGAAGCTTTCTTT.

By frequency in the sample, this clone is medium-sized. This chain links TRBV7-2 with TRBJ2-1, with TRBD1 matching 8 bases. The CDR3 runs to 12 residues. The V segment lost 6 bases and the J segment 10 bases; nucleotides outside the gene matches: 5. The germline gives CDR1 SGHTA, CDR2 FQGNSA. The CDR3: CASSSRGQEQFF. The CDR3 DNA sequence: TGTGCCAGCAGTTCCAGGGGGCAGGAGCAGTTCTTC.

The chain carries TRBV10-3 and TRBJ2-1; 10 bases align to TRBD2. J gave up 0 bases and V 8 bases, and 4 bases lay outside the gene matches. Per the germline V gene, CDR1 is ENHRY and CDR2 is SYGVKD. The CDR3 consists of 15 residues. This CDR3 is CAIQPSGGSYNEQFF. Written as DNA, the CDR3 is TGTGCCATCCAGCCTAGCGGGGGCTCCTACAATGAGCAGTTCTTC.

This clone was seen only a few times. The chain links TRBV6-6 to TRBJ1-5, with D possibly being TRBD1 (6 bases). Between the trimmed V and J ends, which lost 2 bases and 1 base, there was a span of 12 bases. CDR1 and CDR2 from the germline V gene are MNHNY and SVGAGI (reference sequence). The length of the CDR3 is 16 residues. The DNA of the CDR3 is TGTGCCAGCAGTTACGGGACATCGGGGAGCAATCAGCCCCAGCATTTT. This sequence encodes CASSYGTSGSNQPQHF.

V is TRBV7-5 and J is TRBJ1-1; the DNA was not compared with TRBD1, the D call given in the table. TRBV7-5 is assigned pseudogene status. The CDR3 consists of 16 residues. CDR3 region: CVRSLSQGRVNTEAFF. The CDR3 coding sequence is TGTGTCAGAAGCTTATCCCAGGGGCGGGTTAACACTGAAGCTTTCTTT.

The genes are TRBV6-2 or TRBV6-3 and TRBJ2-1; TRBD2 agrees at 14 bases. Unmatched junction bases numbered 2, after V lost 5 bases and J lost 5 bases. This CDR3 contains 15 residues. Germline V gene sequence: CDR1 MNHEY, CDR2 SVGEGT. CDR3 bases: TGTGCCAGCAGTAGACTAGCGGGAGGGCACAATGAGCAGTTCTTC. Protein product: CASSRLAGGHNEQFF.

V gene TRBV5-3 combines with J gene TRBJ1-6; D is ambiguous. TRBV5-3 is classed as an ORF, of uncertain function. The CDR3 length is 13 residues. The V gene lost 10 bases and the J gene lost 10 bases, with 18 bases spanning the gap. The CDR3 DNA reads TGTGCCCCAAAACGGGGTCTAGAATCACCCCTCCACTTT. Protein product: CAPKRGLESPLHF.

This rearrangement joins TRBV28 to TRBJ2-7; perhaps TRBD2 as D (6 bases). V lost 6 bases and J 4 bases, leaving 16 bases between the germline ends. Germline assignment: CDR1 MDHEN and CDR2 SYDVKM. The CDR3 contains 14 residues. The CDR3 spells CASSRLGLQYEQYF. The DNA for the CDR3 is TGTGCCAGCAGCCGTCTGGGACTCCAATACGAGCAGTACTTC.

This clone was seen a single time. The chain combines TRBV18 with TRBJ1-4; 7 bases are a match to TRBD1. With V trimmed by 8 bases and J by 7 bases, 7 bases remained unmatched. This CDR3 comprises 13 residues. Germline V gene sequence: CDR1 KGHSH, CDR2 LQKENI. The CDR3 DNA reads as TGTGCCAGCAAACAGGGGAGGAGTGAAAAACTGTTTTTT. Its protein is CASKQGRSEKLFF.

This rearrangement joins TRBV11-2 to TRBJ1-3; TRBD1 agrees at 7 bases. The ends lost 3 bases at V and 4 bases at J; junction bases unmatched: 6. CDR1 and CDR2 (germline): SGHAT, FQNNGV. This CDR3 spans 15 amino acids. Here the CDR3 DNA reads TGTGCCAGCAGCTTCACAGGGGTTTCGGGAAACACCATATATTTT. Translating gives CASSFTGVSGNTIYF.

CDR3 in DNA: TGTGCCAGCAGCCAAGTCGGGGATGGCTACACCTTC. Its translation is CASSQVGDGYTF. This chain links TRBV3-1 (or the pseudogene TRBV3-2) with TRBJ1-2, with D uncertain. This CDR3 has 12 residues. The V gene's germline CDR1 is LGHDT and CDR2 YNNKEL (reference sequence). V shed 1 base and J shed 6 bases, with 6 bases lying between them.

The chain has TRBV6-2 or TRBV6-3 and TRBJ2-7, with TRBD1 as a possible D gene (6 bases). Germline V CDR1 and CDR2: MNHEY, SVGEGT. Between the trimmed V and J ends, which lost 5 bases and 3 bases, there was a span of 11 bases. The CDR3 contains 13 residues. The CDR3 DNA reads TGTGCCAGCAGTCGGGGACACCGCTACGAGCAGTACTTC. As protein: CASSRGHRYEQYF.

This clone came up many times. The chain couples TRBV11-2 to TRBJ1-3; the D gene is possibly TRBD1 (5 bases). This CDR3 has 15 amino acids. V shed 1 base and J shed 2 bases, with 9 bases lying between them. CDR1 is SGHAT, CDR2 FQNNGV, per germline. In DNA, the CDR3 is TGTGCCAGCAGCTTAGTCAGGGTGGCTGGAAACACCATATATTTT. It yields the protein CASSLVRVAGNTIYF.

This clone was detected a few times. The genes are TRBV7-2 and TRBJ2-7, with D possibly TRBD2 on 7 matching bases. Germline V CDR1 and CDR2: SGHTA, FQGNSA. The CDR3 loop spans 13 amino acids. The V end lost 5 bases, the J end lost 7 bases, and 15 bases lay between the germline ends. CDR3 loop: CASSILRGGEQYF. In DNA, the CDR3 is TGTGCCAGCAGCATCTTGAGGGGGGGAGAGCAGTACTTC.

This clone showed up just once. The chain recombines TRBV11-1 with TRBJ1-4; tentative D call: TRBD1 (6 bases). Germline values: CDR1 SGHAT, CDR2 FQDESV (reference sequence). There are 15 residues in the CDR3. V dropped 5 bases and J dropped 8 bases, with 18 bases sitting between them. The CDR3 spells CASSERGGLREKLFF. CDR3 nucleotides: TGTGCCAGCAGCGAGCGTGGGGGCCTCCGCGAAAAACTGTTTTTT. Full variable domain (remainder filled in from reference TRBV11-1 and TRBJ1-4): EAEVAQSPRYKITEKSQAVAFWCDPISGHATLYWYRQILGQGPELLVQFQDESVVDDSQLPKDRFSAERLKGVDSTLKIQPAELGDSAMYLCASSERGGLREKLFFGSGTQLSVL.

The chain couples TRBV6-6 to TRBJ1-4, with D possibly TRBD1 on 6 matching bases. This CDR3 contains 15 residues. CDR1 and CDR2 from the germline V gene are MNHNY and SVGAGI (reference sequence). Trimming left V 0 bases short and J 5 bases short, with 10 bases between. CDR3 DNA: TGTGCCAGCAGTTACTCGGGGCAGGGGAATGAAAAACTGTTTTTT. Amino acid sequence: CASSYSGQGNEKLFF.

This chain uses TRBV13 with TRBJ1-1; D is unresolved. Germline V gene sequence: CDR1 PRHDT, CDR2 FYEKMQ (reference sequence). V lost 4 bases to trimming and J lost 7 bases, with 10 bases between them. The CDR3 is 12 residues long. In nucleotides, the CDR3 is TGTGCCAGCAGCTCCTTCGGGAGTGAAGCTTTCTTT. Translating gives CASSSFGSEAFF.

The CDR3 reads CASSLNRADTQYF. The CDR3 DNA is TGCGCCAGCAGCTTGAACCGAGCAGATACGCAGTATTTT. The rearrangement uses TRBV5-1 and TRBJ2-3; the D is unclear. The CDR3 runs to 13 residues. Germline loops: CDR1 SGHRS, CDR2 YFSETQ. V was cut by 1 base and J by 4 bases, with 7 bases left in between.

A word on this clone: One junction end does not reproduce the germline sequence, and a read error may be involved. This sequence joins TRBV2 and TRBJ1-2; D perhaps matches TRBD1 (6 bases). Germline V gene sequence: CDR1 SNHLY, CDR2 FYNNEI. The CDR3 sequence is 16 residues long. The CDR3 reads CASSDIADRSGIGHTF. The DNA of the CDR3 is TGTGCCAGCAGTGATATTGCCGACAGGTCGGGCATTGGCCACACCTTC.

The chain joins TRBV6-5 to TRBJ2-7; 10 nucleotides align to TRBD2. CDR1 is MNHEY and CDR2 is SVGAGI in the germline V gene. V shed 10 bases, J shed 9 bases, and the junction held 15 bases outside the gene matches. The CDR3 covers 14 residues. The CDR3 protein is CATLAGDPLRVQYF. The CDR3 region has the DNA TGTGCCACGCTAGCGGGAGACCCCCTGAGGGTGCAGTACTTC.

The V gene is TRBV20-1, the J gene TRBJ1-1; D might be TRBD1 (6 bases). There are 11 residues in the CDR3. CDR1 and CDR2 from the germline V gene are DFQATT and SNEGSKA (reference sequence). The V end lost 6 bases, the J end lost 5 bases, and 10 bases lay between the germline ends. The CDR3 coding sequence is TGCAGTGCGGAGCAGGGGACTGAAGCTTTCTTT. It codes for CSAEQGTEAFF.

The rearrangement uses TRBV7-9 and TRBJ2-7, with TRBD2 matching 12 bases. V was clipped by 1 base and J by 5 bases; unmatched bases: 6. From germline, CDR1 is SEHNR and CDR2 FQNEAQ (reference sequence). The CDR3 is made up of 16 amino acids. CDR3: CASSLGRLAGVDEQYF. CDR3 DNA sequence: TGTGCCAGCAGCTTAGGCCGACTAGCGGGAGTTGACGAGCAGTACTTC. The variable domain in full, with the rest retrieved from reference TRBV7-9 and TRBJ2-7, is DTGVSQNPRHKITKRGQNVTFRCDPISEHNRLYWYRQTLGQGPEFLTYFQNEAQLEKSRLLSDRFSAERPKGSFSTLEIQRTEQGDSAMYLCASSLGRLAGVDEQYFGPGTRLTVT.